This TCR beta chain was documented in a study of PD-L1 blockade in urothelial cancer. Looking at the study overall: Prior regimens of chemotherapy numbered 0 to 3 per patient.

TCRdb's table, derived via immunoSEQ multiplex PCR, lists solely in-frame clones and lacks some. The sample comprises around 82,000 clones, about four fifths of which are singletons, and more than 2% rests with the top ten. Time point given: pretreatment peripheral blood. There were between 1 and 8 samples from each patient, taken pretreatment and on-treatment. On this clone itself: No antigen is known for it.

Germline V CDR1 and CDR2: ENHRY, SYGVKD. The CDR3 contains 13 residues. The V segment lost 2 bases and the J segment 6 bases; nucleotides outside the gene matches: 1. General study points: At 3 weeks on treatment, tumor-associated clones expanded more with durable benefit.

V gene TRBV10-3 combines with J gene TRBJ2-3, with TRBD2 matching 8 bases. This TCR came from a man in his sixties with urothelial cancer. The material was PBMCs, obtained around atezolizumab (anti-PD-L1) treatment. As DNA, the CDR3 is TGTGCCATCAGTGAGCGGGAGGGGGATACGCAGTATTTT. Translating gives CAISEREGDTQYF.